The following is a T cell receptor (beta chain) sequence with its context. The data were produced by immunoSEQ multiplex PCR, yet TCRdb's version contains in-frame clones alone and is incomplete. This table holds tens of thousands of clones, more than 90% found once. The CDR3 sequence is 14 residues long. J was trimmed by 7 bases and V by 3 bases; bases with no gene match: 8. CDR1 WNHNN and CDR2 SYGVQD come from the germline V gene (reference sequence). The sample belongs to a study of technical replicates of blood from a few donors. This sequence joins TRBV10-1 and TRBJ1-1, with 7 nucleotides matching TRBD1. The receptor comes from a human donor in good health. The sequenced material came from T cells isolated from PBMCs. The chain's CDR3 is CASSDDREIREAFF. The DNA for the CDR3 is TGCGCCAGCAGTGACGACAGGGAGATACGTGAAGCTTTCTTT.